Given below is one TCR beta chain in context. The target antigen is unknown. The data stem from a study of T cell responses to AZD1222 COVID-19 vaccine. General observations from the study: Only five or six people who got AZD1222 tested seropositive at baseline. The repertoires were collected only after the peak T cell response. The donors showed a predominance of white British ancestry and of females, with possible underestimation of clonal diversity.

Clones were sequenced by immunoSEQ multiplex PCR, and TCRdb holds only the in-frame ones, with some missing. The repertoire holds under 200,000 clones, over 70% seen once, with under 3.5% in the top ten. CDR3 length: 15 amino acids. The germline V and J ends were trimmed by 1 base and 1 base, with 11 bases remaining between them. The V gene's germline CDR1 is MDHEN and CDR2 SYDVKM. The source is an adult in good health. Sequenced material: peripheral blood, taken on day 0 of MenACWY control vaccination. This rearrangement joins TRBV28 to TRBJ2-7, with D hard to call. CDR3 nucleotides: TGTGCCAGCAGTTTATTAGACACGGATTCCTACGAGCAGTACTTC. This codes for CASSLLDTDSYEQYF.